This T cell receptor beta chain came from a study of shared clonotypes between healthy human individuals. Germline assignment: CDR1 ENHRY and CDR2 SYGVKD. CDR3 length equals 14 residues. Trimming removed 10 bases from V and 9 bases from J; junction bases left unmatched: 12. The DNA input per sorted-subset replicate PCR was about 190 ng, corresponding to roughly 31,000 T cell genomes. How the authors handled the data: Junction-only immunoSEQ sequences carried no quality scores, so filtering differed. Some clones are missing from TCRdb's copy, which holds only in-frame ones; the method was immunoSEQ multiplex PCR. V and J calls and clone size are given by that table; D and trimming were obtained from the DNA. The sample lists roughly 2.6 million clones, just over 90% occurring once.

V usage is TRBV10-3 and J usage is TRBJ1-6, with 7 bases that match TRBD1. This receptor was identified in a man aged 18 to 29 in good health. The sequenced material came from naive CD4+ T cells sorted from blood. This sample's subset: CD45RA+ positively selected. CDR3 residues: CATETGIDGSPLHF. The CDR3 DNA sequence: TGTGCCACCGAGACAGGGATTGACGGTTCACCCCTCCACTTT.